This T cell receptor beta chain was sequenced in a study of persistence of HIV-infected CD4 T cells. Study overall: Up to about 180 mL blood was drawn at multiple time points; a couple of donors had single-time leukapheresis.

The CDR3 runs to 11 residues. Deletions cut 1 base from V and 7 bases from J, with 8 bases between. Looked up from germline, CDR1 is GTSNPN and CDR2 is SVGIG (reference sequence). Of note for this clone: The antigen is not known.

The libraries were made with immunoSEQ version 4 in survey mode. Here immunoSEQ multiplex PCR was the method, and the copy in TCRdb shows in-frame clones only, minus some. The sample consists of approximately 18,000 clones, 50% to 70% of them appearing once. Cells were stimulated with overlapping HIV-1 Gag 15-mer peptides. Sorting of responding CD4+ T cells relied on upregulated CD40 ligand together with CD69. V gene TRBV30 combines with J gene TRBJ2-7; possibly TRBD1 for D (6 bases). The starting material was CD4+ T cells sorted from PBMCs after roughly 18-hour stimulation, obtained from a patient who received antiretroviral therapy. The sequence was obtained from an adult woman with HIV who was CMV-seropositive. CDR3 in amino acids: CAWSEQGEQYF. The CDR3 DNA follows: TGTGCCTGGAGTGAGCAGGGGGAGCAGTACTTC.